The entry below describes one TCR beta chain. Its target is not known. The data were produced by immunoSEQ multiplex PCR, yet TCRdb's version contains in-frame clones alone and is incomplete. The data show over a million clones, around 75% seen once. The data are from a study of shared clonotypes between healthy human individuals. For the study at large: Donors were a couple of women and a few men aged 18 to 49.

Study-wide results and caveats: With several donors compared, around 5% of naive CD4 clonotypes were shared. Clonotypes which were not shared had lower generation probabilities than clonotypes that all four donors shared.

Donors were healthy HIV-negative adults without recent acute infections or vaccinations. Sequencing was performed on memory CD4+ T cells sorted from blood. The subset here: CD45RA-negative fraction. This receptor was taken from a man aged 18 to 29 in good health.

The CDR3 DNA reads as TGTGCCAGTAGTATAGGGGGGCCGGGCGAAGCTTTCTTT. Translating gives CASSIGGPGEAFF. The chain joins TRBV19 to TRBJ1-1; D might be TRBD1 (6 bases). The ends were cut back, 1 base at V and 8 bases at J, with 11 bases in the middle. Germline assignment: CDR1 LNHDA and CDR2 SQIVND (reference sequence). CDR3 size: 13 residues.